The 8 T cell receptor beta chains given below trace back to one sample, sequenced in a study of shared clonotypes between healthy human individuals. The data were produced by immunoSEQ multiplex PCR, yet TCRdb's version contains in-frame clones alone and is incomplete. The table includes 1,500,000 or so clones, around 98.5% detected once. The specimen was naive CD4+ T cells sorted from blood. Documented subset: CD45RA+ positively selected. These TCRs come from a man under 40 in good health.

The chain uses TRBV9 and TRBJ2-2, with 7 bases matching TRBD1. From germline, CDR1 is SGDLS and CDR2 YYNGEE. This CDR3 is 16 amino acids long. J gave up 2 bases and V 1 base, and 5 bases lay outside the gene matches. The CDR3 region is CASSVTGTVNTGELFF. CDR3 nucleotide sequence: TGTGCCAGCAGCGTAACCGGGACAGTAAACACCGGGGAGCTGTTTTTT.

The J gene is TRBJ1-1, the V gene TRBV19; the D is unclear. This CDR3 spans 15 amino acids. With 7 bases removed from V and 1 base from J, the gap between germline ends came to 16 bases. Germline CDR1 reads LNHDA; CDR2 reads SQIVND (reference sequence). CDR3: CASKGFGRKNTEAFF. CDR3 nucleotide sequence: TGTGCCAGTAAAGGTTTCGGCCGCAAGAACACTGAAGCTTTCTTT. Filled out from reference TRBV19 and TRBJ1-1, the complete variable domain reads DGGITQSPKYLFRKEGQNVTLSCEQNLNHDAMYWYRQDPGQGLRLIYYSQIVNDFQKGDIAEGYSVSREKKESFPLTVTSAQKNPTAFYLCASKGFGRKNTEAFFGQGTRLTVV.

The rearrangement links TRBV28 to TRBJ2-2, with 11 bases fitting TRBD2. CDR3 length equals 16 residues. CDR1 and CDR2 (germline): MDHEN, SYDVKM. The trim removed 5 bases at V and 1 base at J, leaving 3 bases unmatched. The CDR3 nucleotides are TGTGCCAGCAGTCCTAGCGGGAGGCGGAACACCGGGGAGCTGTTTTTT. Translated: CASSPSGRRNTGELFF.

As concerns this clone: This sample includes further DNA sequences coding for the same CDR3. The chain recombines TRBV27 with TRBJ1-1; D possibly corresponds to TRBD1 (6 bases). Germline V gives CDR1 MNHEY, CDR2 SMNVEV (reference sequence). V gave up 5 bases and J gave up 1 base, with 11 bases separating them. The CDR3 totals 14 residues. The CDR3 is CASSLRGANTEAFF. The CDR3 DNA follows: TGTGCCAGCAGTCTAAGGGGGGCGAACACTGAAGCTTTCTTT.

The gene calls are TRBV2 and TRBJ1-1, with no clear D. The CDR3 is made up of 12 amino acids. Trimming took off 4 bases at V and 10 bases at J, with 13 bases between the two ends. The germline V gene encodes CDR1 SNHLY and CDR2 FYNNEI. CDR3 nucleotide sequence: TGTGCCAGCAGTGGACCTACTCCGGGAGCTTTCTTT. Translation: CASSGPTPGAFF. The full variable domain, in which reference TRBV2 and TRBJ1-1 provide the parts outside the CDR3, is EPEVTQTPSHQVTQMGQEVILRCVPISNHLYFYWYRQILGQKVEFLVSFYNNEISEKSEIFDDQFSVERPDGSNFTLKIRSTKLEDSAMYFCASSGPTPGAFFGQGTRLTVV.

V and J are TRBV7-3 and TRBJ2-7, with 10 bases matching TRBD1. Germline lookup yields CDR1 SGHTA and CDR2 FQGTGA. Losses at the gene ends were 5 bases for V and 5 bases for J; bases not matched to a gene: 3. The CDR3 sequence is 13 residues long. The CDR3 nucleotides are TGTGCCAGCAGCCCGACAGGGGGCCACGAGCAGTACTTC. Its protein is CASSPTGGHEQYF. The full variable domain, with the rest looked up from reference TRBV7-3 and TRBJ2-7, is GAGVSQTPSNKVTEKGKYVELRCDPISGHTALYWYRQSLGQGPEFLIYFQGTGAADDSGLPNDRFFAVRPEGSVSTLKIQRTERGDSAVYLCASSPTGGHEQYFGPGTRLTVT.

This sequence joins TRBV6-1 and TRBJ1-4, with a possible D match to TRBD1 (5 bases). Trimming pared 5 bases from V and 5 bases from J, leaving 15 bases between. There are 15 residues in the CDR3. In germline, CDR1 is MNHNS, CDR2 SASEGT. CDR3 nucleotide sequence: TGTGCCAGCAGTACGCCGGGACTTCCAAATGAAAAACTGTTTTTT. It yields the protein CASSTPGLPNEKLFF.

V and J are TRBV18 and TRBJ2-5; D call uncertain. V lost 3 bases and J lost 2, with 13 bases in between. CDR1 is KGHSH and CDR2 is LQKENI in the germline V gene. The CDR3 spans 15 residues. CDR3 sequence: CASSPLQNPQETQYF. CDR3 in DNA: TGTGCCAGCTCACCGCTACAGAATCCTCAAGAGACCCAGTACTTC.